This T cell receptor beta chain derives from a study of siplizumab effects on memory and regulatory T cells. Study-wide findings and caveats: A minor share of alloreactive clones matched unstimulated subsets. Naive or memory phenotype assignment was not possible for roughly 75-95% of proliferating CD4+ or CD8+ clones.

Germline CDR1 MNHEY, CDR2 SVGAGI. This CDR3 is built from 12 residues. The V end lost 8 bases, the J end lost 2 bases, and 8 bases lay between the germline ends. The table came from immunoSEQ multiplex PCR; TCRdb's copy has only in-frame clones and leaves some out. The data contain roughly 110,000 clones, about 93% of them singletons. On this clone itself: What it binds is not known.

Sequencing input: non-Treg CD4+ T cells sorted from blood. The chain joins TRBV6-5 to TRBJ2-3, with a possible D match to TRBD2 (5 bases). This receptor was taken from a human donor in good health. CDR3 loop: CASYSDTDTQYF. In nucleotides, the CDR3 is TGTGCCAGCTATAGCGACACAGATACGCAGTATTTT.